The clone carrying this T cell receptor beta chain was counted only a few times. Participant age was roughly 18 to 90 years, and participants resided in around 24 US areas. The data derive from a study of blood T cell repertoires in COVID-19. The wider study: Sites across the United States, Italy and Spain contributed samples from acute and convalescent COVID-19.

The V gene lost 3 bases and the J gene lost 13 bases, with 15 bases spanning the gap. The CDR3 extends over 12 amino acids. Original methodology: Quantification of nucleated cells was approximated via reference gene primer amplification. The data were produced by immunoSEQ multiplex PCR, yet TCRdb's version contains in-frame clones alone and is incomplete. V and J calls and clone size are copied from that table; D and trimming were computed from the DNA. The repertoire holds some 70,000 clones, with more than 75% as singletons. Sequences were obtained from PBMCs or T cells enriched from blood (not recorded which). V is TRBV12-3 or TRBV12-4 and J is TRBJ1-2; the D gene is possibly TRBD1 (6 bases). The source is a woman aged 35 to 49 who had recovered from COVID-19. The CDR3 loop is CASSFLLDRRTF. In DNA form, the CDR3 reads TGTGCCAGCAGTTTCCTTCTGGACAGACGCACCTTC.